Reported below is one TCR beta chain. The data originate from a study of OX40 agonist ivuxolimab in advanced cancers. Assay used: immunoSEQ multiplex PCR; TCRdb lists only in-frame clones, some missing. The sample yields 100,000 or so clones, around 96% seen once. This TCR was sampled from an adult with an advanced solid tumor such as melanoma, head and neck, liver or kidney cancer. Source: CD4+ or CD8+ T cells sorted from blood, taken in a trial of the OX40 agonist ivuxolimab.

CDR3 DNA: TGTGCCAGCAGCTTAGGGTCGGGAGGGGCGGAGACCCAGTACTTC. It specifies CASSLGSGGAETQYF. The gene calls are TRBV7-3 and TRBJ2-5; TRBD2 agrees at 8 bases. The length of the CDR3 is 15 residues. Losses at the gene ends were 2 bases for V and 5 bases for J; bases not matched to a gene: 7. Germline V gene data show CDR1 as SGHTA and CDR2 as FQGTGA.